This T cell receptor beta chain was sequenced for a study of blood T cell repertoires in COVID-19. Study background: From the United States, Italy and Spain came samples of acute and convalescent COVID-19. The cDNA or gDNA used as material had been derived from T cells, B-cell-depleted T cells, or PBMCs.

With V trimmed by 4 bases and J by 0 bases, 1 base remained unmatched. The CDR3 has 15 amino acids. Germline CDR1 and CDR2: MDHEN and SYDVKM. Produced via immunoSEQ multiplex PCR; TCRdb's table is partial and in-frame only. The repertoire has some 200,000 clones, 70% to 90% of them found once; the top ten carry 6% to 7.5%. Enrollees, roughly 18 to 90 years old, lived in approximately 24 US areas. Participant reports of clinical history set cohort assignment. This chain connects TRBV28 to TRBJ1-2; 11 bases align to TRBD1. This receptor was obtained from a woman aged 40 to 49 with acute COVID-19. The source material was PBMCs or T cells enriched from blood (not recorded which). The CDR3 spells CASSSGQGANYGYTF. CDR3 DNA: TGTGCCAGCAGTTCGGGACAGGGGGCTAACTATGGCTACACCTTC.